The next 21 T cell receptor beta chains were all read from a single sample in a study of T cells in Graves' hyperthyroidism and ophthalmopathy. Amplified TCR beta CDR3 regions came from RNA transcripts. The TCR CDR3 was amplified in a first-round RT-PCR using the HTBI primer set. TCRdb redid the calling of the multiplex PCR reads with MiXCR, one entry per CDR3 protein. The sample includes about 530,000 distinct CDR3 sequences, approximately 17% of them seen just once. The source material was blood. These receptors came from a woman aged 18-29 years with Graves' ophthalmopathy.

Written as DNA, the CDR3 is TGTGCCAGCAGCCCCAGGGAGGGCCCTCCGGGGGAGACCCAGTACTTC. Residues: CASSPREGPPGETQYF. The rearrangement joins TRBV11-3 to TRBJ2-5; 7 nucleotides align to TRBD2. The junction had 14 bases not matched to a gene; V was cut back by 5 bases and J by 5 bases. Germline values: CDR1 SGHNT, CDR2 YENEEA. CDR3 length: 16 residues.

Ten or more counts support this clonotype. The chain joins TRBV30 to TRBJ1-2; unclear D gene. Germline values: CDR1 GTSNPN, CDR2 SVGIG (reference sequence). The germline V and J ends were trimmed by 1 base and 4 bases, with 10 bases remaining between them. The CDR3 extends over 13 amino acids. The CDR3 loop is CAWSGRDFYGYTF. The CDR3 DNA reads as TGTGCCTGGAGTGGTAGAGACTTCTATGGCTACACCTTC.

The gene calls are TRBV28 and TRBJ1-1; D is ambiguous. Germline V CDR1 and CDR2: MDHEN, SYDVKM. The CDR3 length is 12 residues. Trimming took 5 bases from V and 3 from J, leaving 7 bases between them. The CDR3 region is CASSTLHTEAFF. The DNA of the CDR3 is TGTGCCAGCAGTACCCTTCACACTGAAGCTTTCTTT. Full variable domain (outside the CDR3, taken from reference TRBV28 and TRBJ1-1): DVKVTQSSRYLVKRTGEKVFLECVQDMDHENMFWYRQDPGLGLRLIYFSYDVKMKEKGDIPEGYSVSREKKERFSLILESASTNQTSMYLCASSTLHTEAFFGQGTRLTVV.

DNA of the CDR3: TGTGCCAGCAGCTGGGACAGGGCTGGGGCCAACGTCCTGACTTTC. Its translation is CASSWDRAGANVLTF. The chain employs TRBV11-2 and TRBJ2-6, with 9 nucleotides matching TRBD1. The CDR3 sequence is 15 residues long. CDR1 is SGHAT, CDR2 FQNNGV, per germline. Unmatched junction bases numbered 0, after V lost 4 bases and J lost 2 bases.

The CDR3 sequence is CSADTPRSGNSEQFF. The CDR3 coding sequence is TGCAGTGCTGATACCCCCAGGTCGGGGAATAGTGAGCAGTTCTTC. The chain combines TRBV20-1 with TRBJ2-1; D possibly corresponds to TRBD2 (5 bases). Germline CDR1 and CDR2: DFQATT and SNEGSKA (reference sequence). CDR3 size: 15 residues. V gave up 5 bases and J gave up 9 bases, with 23 bases separating them.

This clonotype was picked up many times. The chain carries TRBV30 and TRBJ1-5; D unclear. The CDR3 runs 12 residues. From germline, CDR1 is GTSNPN and CDR2 SVGIG (reference sequence). Deletions cut 5 bases from V and 7 bases from J, with 12 bases between. The DNA for the CDR3 is TGTGCCTGGGACTCTGGCGGCCAGCCCCAGCATTTT. Its translation is CAWDSGGQPQHF.

The chain combines TRBV4-3 with TRBJ2-2; D remains unclear. Between the trimmed V and J ends, which lost 1 base and 0 bases, there was a span of 15 bases. The CDR3 has 18 amino acids. CDR1 is LGHNA, CDR2 YSLEER, per germline. The CDR3 protein is CASSQGWAAYPNTGELFF. CDR3 in DNA: TGCGCCAGCAGCCAAGGGTGGGCCGCGTACCCGAACACCGGGGAGCTGTTTTTT.

This clonotype was seen ten or more times. This chain joins TRBV7-6 and TRBJ1-3; TRBD1 matches at 7 bases. V lost 5 bases to trimming and J lost 0 bases; unmatched junction nucleotides: 7. This CDR3 spans 16 amino acids. Germline values: CDR1 SGHVS, CDR2 FNYEAQ. CDR3 DNA sequence: TGTGCCAGCAGCGACGGGACAGTGAACTCTGGAAACACCATATATTTT. Translation: CASSDGTVNSGNTIYF.

In its sample, this clonotype was seen many times. The chain is built from TRBV30 and TRBJ1-4; possible D gene TRBD1, 5 bases. The V end was cut by 4 bases, the J end by 6 bases, with 15 bases between. The V gene's germline CDR1 is GTSNPN and CDR2 SVGIG (reference sequence). This CDR3 spans 14 amino acids. The CDR3 loop reads CAWNGRRGHEKLFF. DNA of the CDR3: TGTGCCTGGAACGGGAGAAGGGGTCATGAAAAACTGTTTTTT.

This clonotype was recorded at least ten times. This chain connects TRBV3-1 to TRBJ1-1, with TRBD1 as a possible D gene (5 bases). The CDR3 is 16 amino acids. V was cut by 4 bases and J by 6 bases, with 21 bases left in between. CDR1 is LGHDT and CDR2 is YNNKEL in the germline V gene (reference sequence). CDR3 in DNA: TGTGCCAGCAGCCGGCTCTCCCCGGGGGGGTGGTCTGAAGCTTTCTTT. Its translation: CASSRLSPGGWSEAFF.

The DNA for the CDR3 is TGCAGTGCTAGAGAGAGAACAGGAAACTACGAGCAGTACTTC. Its translation: CSARERTGNYEQYF. The chain recombines TRBV20-1 with TRBJ2-7, with a weak D call TRBD1 (5 bases). The CDR3 has 14 residues. Germline V lookup: CDR1 DFQATT, CDR2 SNEGSKA (reference sequence). V was pared by 0 bases and J by 3 bases, with 12 bases between.

A few counts support this clonotype. The chain links TRBV2 to TRBJ2-5; no clear D. Trimming took off 8 bases at V and 2 bases at J, with 6 bases between the two ends. This CDR3 has 11 amino acids. Germline V gives CDR1 SNHLY, CDR2 FYNNEI. CDR3 DNA sequence: TGTGCCAGCTTATTTCAAGAGACCCAGTACTTC. It yields the protein CASLFQETQYF.

This clonotype was seen repeatedly, ten times or more. The chain is built from TRBV5-1 and TRBJ1-6; no clear D. Germline V gene sequence: CDR1 SGHRS, CDR2 YFSETQ. With 2 bases removed from V and 8 bases from J, the gap between germline ends came to 14 bases. The CDR3 runs to 15 residues. The DNA for the CDR3 is TGCGCCAGCAGCTTCACCAAGAACGGAGATTCACCCCTCCACTTT. This encodes CASSFTKNGDSPLHF.

This clonotype has just a few counts. This may arise from a read error, as a much more abundant clone is one base away. The chain recombines TRBV28 with TRBJ2-7; 9 bases align to TRBD1. The J segment lost 3 bases and the V segment lost 8 bases, leaving 5 bases of the junction unmatched. CDR1 is MDHEN, CDR2 SYDVKM, per germline. The CDR3 is 13 residues long. The CDR3 sequence is CASGDRVGYEQYF. The CDR3 nucleotides are TGTGCCAGCGGGGACAGGGTGGGCTACGAGCAGTACTTC.

This clonotype was observed at least ten times. The chain has TRBV3-1 and TRBJ1-5, with a tentative D call TRBD1 (6 bases). The V end lost 4 bases, the J end lost 7 bases, and 11 bases lay between the germline ends. The length of the CDR3 is 13 residues. The germline V gene encodes CDR1 LGHDT and CDR2 YNNKEL (reference sequence). The CDR3 sequence is CASSPDRIQPQHF. CDR3 DNA: TGTGCCAGCAGCCCCGACAGGATCCAGCCCCAGCATTTT.

This chain links TRBV28 with TRBJ2-3; D is undetermined. Germline V lookup: CDR1 MDHEN, CDR2 SYDVKM. The V end was cut by 7 bases, the J end by 2 bases, with 10 bases between. This CDR3 is built from 13 residues. CDR3 amino acids: CASNPTNTDTQYF. DNA for the CDR3: TGTGCCAGCAACCCGACAAACACAGATACGCAGTATTTT.

V gene TRBV4-1 combines with J gene TRBJ2-4, with 12 positions matching TRBD1. V was clipped by 3 bases and J by 7 bases; unmatched bases: 4. Germline V gene lookup returns CDR1 MGHRA and CDR2 YSYEKL. CDR3 length: 15 residues. The CDR3 DNA sequence: TGCGCCAGCAGCCAGGGGACAGGGGGCCGGAACATTCAGTACTTC. Protein: CASSQGTGGRNIQYF.

J is TRBJ2-1 and V is TRBV5-6; unclear D gene. The CDR3 consists of 11 residues. CDR1 and CDR2 from the germline V gene are SGHDT and YYEEEE. Trimming shortened V by 1 base and J by 8 bases, and 4 bases separated the two germline ends. The CDR3 loop is CASSLIHEQFF. CDR3 in DNA: TGTGCCAGCAGCTTGATACATGAGCAGTTCTTC.

Many counts were recorded for this clonotype. The CDR3 spells CASSYASGGLETQYF. The CDR3 DNA follows: TGTGCCAGCAGTTACGCTAGCGGGGGGCTGGAGACCCAGTACTTC. The chain combines TRBV6-5 with TRBJ2-5; 11 nucleotides line up with TRBD2. Losses at the gene ends were 2 bases for V and 5 bases for J; bases not matched to a gene: 4. Looked up from germline, CDR1 is MNHEY and CDR2 is SVGAGI. This CDR3 region has 15 residues.

This clonotype was observed at least ten times. The genes are TRBV7-9 and TRBJ2-3; the match to TRBD1 covers 10 bases. J gave up 1 base and V 3 bases, and 1 base lay outside the gene matches. CDR3 size: 15 residues. Per germline, CDR1 SEHNR and CDR2 FQNEAQ (reference sequence). The CDR3, as DNA: TGTGCCAGCAGCTTCGGGACAGGGGGCACAGATACGCAGTATTTT. This sequence encodes CASSFGTGGTDTQYF.

This chain links TRBV4-2 with TRBJ2-7; no definite D call. CDR1 and CDR2 from the germline V gene are LGHNA and YNFKEQ. V shed 4 bases and J shed 6 bases, with 10 bases lying between them. The CDR3 contains 12 residues. CDR3 DNA: TGTGCCAGCAGCCGTATTTCTAGCGAGCAGTACTTC. This translates into CASSRISSEQYF.